Listed below are T cell receptor beta chains from one sample, sequenced in a study of cytomegalovirus exposure and HLA in healthy donors. This table comes from immunoSEQ multiplex PCR, and its TCRdb copy is limited to in-frame clones, with some not included. Found here are about 160,000 clones, around 79% of them singletons; the top ten hold roughly 6%. Sequencing was performed on PBMCs. Source of these receptors: a man between 50 and 59 years old in good health and CMV-seropositive. The CDR3 runs from the conserved cysteine through the conserved F or W. The D gene is left open where the match is weak. Not every row has a clone size; where given, it reads once, few, many or a size class.

v_gene	j_gene	abundance	d_gene	CDR3aa	CDR3nt
TRBV30	TRBJ1-1	-	-	CAWSVLREDRTEAFF	TGTGCCTGGAGTGTACTGCGGGAGGATCGCACTGAAGCTTTCTTT
TRBV7-9	TRBJ2-7	-	-	CASSARVGGYEQYF	TGTGCCAGCAGCGCCCGGGTTGGCGGCTACGAGCAGTACTTC
TRBV5-1	TRBJ2-7	-	-	CASSLKPPWSEQYF	TGCGCCAGCAGCTTAAAGCCGCCTTGGAGCGAGCAGTACTTC
TRBV29-1	TRBJ2-3	-	TRBD1	CSVGTASTDTQYF	TGCAGCGTAGGGACAGCTAGCACAGATACGCAGTATTTT
TRBV7-6	TRBJ2-5	-	-	CASSLYYGRWETQYF	TGTGCCAGCAGCTTATATTACGGGAGATGGGAGACCCAGTACTTC
TRBV5-1	TRBJ2-1	-	TRBD2	CATDPGTGGREGPYNEQFF	TGCGCCACTGACCCCGGGACGGGAGGACGGGAGGGTCCTTACAATGAGCAGTTCTTC
TRBV4-2	TRBJ2-1	few	TRBD2	CASSQEGTSGRKQFF	TGTGCCAGCAGCCAAGAAGGTACTAGCGGGCGGAAGCAGTTCTTC
TRBV2	TRBJ1-6	-	-	CASSPGPGRRRDSPLHF	TGTGCCAGCAGCCCCGGCCCAGGACGGAGGAGGGATTCACCCCTCCACTTT
TRBV30	TRBJ2-7	-	TRBD2	CAWSVGLAENYEQYF	TGTGCCTGGAGTGTGGGGCTAGCGGAGAACTACGAGCAGTACTTC
TRBV28	TRBJ2-7	few	-	CASSPVAGSYEQYF	TGTGCCAGCAGTCCCGTGGCAGGCTCCTACGAGCAGTACTTC
TRBV30	TRBJ2-7	-	-	CAWSRGRGAEQYF	TGTGCCTGGAGTAGGGGGAGGGGGGCCGAGCAGTACTTC
TRBV2	TRBJ1-3	-	-	CASSPAGGNTIYF	TGTGCCAGCAGTCCCGCGGGTGGAAACACCATATATTTT
TRBV9	TRBJ2-3	-	TRBD1	CASSEGARGTDTQYF	TGTGCCAGCAGCGAGGGGGCTAGAGGCACAGATACGCAGTATTTT
TRBV6-1	TRBJ2-5	-	TRBD1	CASSEGTGWYQETQYF	TGTGCCAGCAGTGAAGGGACAGGCTGGTACCAAGAGACCCAGTACTTC
TRBV28	TRBJ1-2	-	TRBD1	CASTYPGQGYYGYTF	TGTGCCAGCACCTACCCGGGACAGGGATACTATGGCTACACCTTC
TRBV2	TRBJ2-1	-	-	CASSGQDLYNEQFF	TGTGCCAGCAGTGGACAGGATCTTTACAATGAGCAGTTCTTC
TRBV10-2	TRBJ2-3	few	TRBD2	CASRLTGGSDTQYF	TGCGCCAGCAGATTGACGGGAGGCTCAGATACGCAGTATTTT
TRBV19	TRBJ1-1	-	TRBD1	CASSIRLRQGDKGAFF	TGTGCCAGTAGTATAAGACTGAGACAGGGTGACAAGGGAGCTTTCTTT